The 31 T cell receptor beta chains reported below all come from one sample, sequenced in a study of shared clonotypes between healthy human individuals. Assay: immunoSEQ multiplex PCR; the TCRdb copy retains only in-frame clones and omits some. This table holds 550,000 to 850,000 clones, just under 75% found once. The sample comprised memory CD4+ T cells sorted from blood. As for subset: CD45RA-negative fraction. The receptors were sampled from a woman between 25 and 40 years old in good health.

The V gene is TRBV5-1, the J gene TRBJ1-6; maybe TRBD1 (5 bases). This CDR3 comprises 16 residues. Trimming stripped 1 base from V and 8 bases from J, with 16 bases between. Germline V gene lookup returns CDR1 SGHRS and CDR2 YFSETQ. This CDR3 reads CASSLTSSRVDSPLHF. As DNA, the CDR3 is TGCGCCAGCAGCTTGACTTCCAGCAGGGTCGATTCACCCCTCCACTTT.

J is TRBJ1-5 and V is TRBV7-9, with 7 bases lining up with TRBD1. This CDR3 region has 13 residues. From germline, CDR1 is SEHNR and CDR2 FQNEAQ (reference sequence). V lost 5 bases and J lost 3; bases outside the gene matches: 1. The CDR3 region is CASSGTVNQPQHF. CDR3 nucleotides: TGTGCCAGCAGCGGGACAGTCAATCAGCCCCAGCATTTT.

This clone was picked up a small number of times. The chain uses TRBV7-3 and TRBJ2-2; D gene ambiguous. The CDR3 has 13 residues. Trimming shortened V by 4 bases and J by 6 bases, and 9 bases separated the two germline ends. Germline lookup yields CDR1 SGHTA and CDR2 FQGTGA. DNA of the CDR3: TGTGCCAGCAGCTCTGGGGTGGCCGGGGAGCTGTTTTTT. Translating it yields CASSSGVAGELFF.

CDR3 sequence reads: CASSQDSGSSVYEQYF. CDR3 nucleotide sequence: TGCGCCAGCAGCCAAGATAGCGGGAGCAGCGTCTACGAGCAGTACTTC. The gene calls are TRBV4-1 and TRBJ2-7; 9 nucleotides agree with TRBD2. This CDR3 contains 16 residues. Germline trimming cut 0 bases from V and 3 bases from J; bases unmatched to any gene: 6. Germline V gene data show CDR1 as MGHRA and CDR2 as YSYEKL.

The CDR3, as DNA: TGTGCCAGCAGTGGGGACGGTAGCAATCAGCCCCAGCATTTT. It yields the protein CASSGDGSNQPQHF. This chain links TRBV25-1 with TRBJ1-5; maybe TRBD1 (5 bases). Trimming cost V 4 bases and J 0 bases, with 7 bases left between them. In germline, CDR1 is MGHDK, CDR2 SYGVNS. The CDR3 contains 14 residues.

This clone was observed once. V is TRBV7-9 and J is TRBJ2-7, with 9 nucleotides matching TRBD1. Unmatched junction bases numbered 10, after V lost 6 bases and J lost 1 base. The CDR3 spans 16 residues. CDR1 SEHNR and CDR2 FQNEAQ come from the germline V gene (reference sequence). CDR3 amino acids: CASRSYRGRESYEQYF. CDR3 sequence (DNA): TGTGCCAGCAGGTCCTACAGGGGGCGGGAATCCTACGAGCAGTACTTC.

The chain joins TRBV9 to TRBJ1-1; 8 bases are shared with TRBD1. The CDR3 length is 15 residues. Germline V gives CDR1 SGDLS, CDR2 YYNGEE. V trimming: 0 bases; J trimming: 1 base; junction bases outside the gene matches: 2. This chain's CDR3 is CASSVVGQGNTEAFF. DNA of the CDR3: TGTGCCAGCAGCGTAGTAGGACAGGGGAACACTGAAGCTTTCTTT.

In this sample, this clone turned up a few times. The J gene is TRBJ2-1, the V gene TRBV6-1; 7 bases map to TRBD2. With 3 bases clipped from V and 0 bases from J, the junction kept 5 bases outside the gene matches. The germline CDR1 and CDR2 sequences are MNHNS and SASEGT. The CDR3 runs to 16 residues. The CDR3 loop reads CASSDRGESSYNEQFF. For the CDR3, the DNA is TGTGCCAGCAGTGATCGGGGGGAGAGCTCCTACAATGAGCAGTTCTTC.

This chain joins TRBV5-1 and TRBJ2-5; D perhaps matches TRBD2 (6 bases). V dropped 1 base and J dropped 3 bases, with 7 bases sitting between them. This CDR3 is built from 13 residues. Germline-derived CDR1 and CDR2 are SGHRS and YFSETQ. The CDR3 sequence: CASSLTSKETQYF. The CDR3 bases are TGCGCCAGCAGCTTGACTAGCAAAGAGACCCAGTACTTC.

The chain employs TRBV6-5 and TRBJ2-2; TRBD1 matches 11 bases. CDR1 MNHEY and CDR2 SVGAGI come from the germline V gene. J was trimmed by 4 bases and V by 4 bases; bases with no gene match: 2. The CDR3 length is 15 residues. The CDR3 DNA reads as TGTGCCAGCAGTTGGACAGGGGGCGGCACCGGGGAGCTGTTTTTT. This encodes CASSWTGGGTGELFF.

The rearrangement joins TRBV9 to TRBJ2-1, with 7 bases lining up with TRBD2. J lost 5 bases, V lost 0 bases, and 11 bases had no gene match. The CDR3 is 17 amino acids. CDR1 is SGDLS, CDR2 YYNGEE, per germline. CDR3 protein: CASSVESRDYVNNEQFF. CDR3 DNA: TGTGCCAGCAGCGTAGAATCCCGGGACTACGTTAACAATGAGCAGTTCTTC.

The V and J genes are TRBV7-2 and TRBJ1-1; 8 nucleotides agree with TRBD1. Germline values: CDR1 SGHTA, CDR2 FQGNSA. V shed 5 bases, J shed 4 bases, and the junction held 9 bases outside the gene matches. This CDR3 has 15 amino acids. CDR3: CASSVMRQGSTEAFF. CDR3 nucleotides: TGTGCCAGCAGCGTAATGAGACAGGGGAGCACTGAAGCTTTCTTT. The full variable domain, rest sourced from reference TRBV7-2 and TRBJ1-1, is GAGVSQSPSNKVTEKGKDVELRCDPISGHTALYWYRQSLGQGLEFLIYFQGNSAPDKSGLPSDRFSAERTGGSVSTLTIQRTQQEDSAVYLCASSVMRQGSTEAFFGQGTRLTVV.

The chain is built from TRBV7-9 and TRBJ2-7, with TRBD2 matching 12 bases. The CDR3 is made up of 15 amino acids. The trim removed 1 base at V and 7 bases at J, leaving 5 bases unmatched. The germline CDR1 and CDR2 sequences are SEHNR and FQNEAQ (reference sequence). The CDR3 coding sequence is TGTGCCAGCAGCTTAGGGACTAGCGGGGAACTGGAGCAGTACTTC. As protein: CASSLGTSGELEQYF.

The chain is built from TRBV10-1 and TRBJ2-3; no definite D call. Trimming shortened V by 6 bases and J by 3 bases, and 16 bases separated the two germline ends. From germline, CDR1 is WNHNN and CDR2 SYGVQD (reference sequence). This CDR3 is built from 15 residues. CDR3 region: CASSPDLKETDTQYF. CDR3 DNA sequence: TGCGCCAGCAGCCCCGACCTTAAGGAGACAGATACGCAGTATTTT.

This chain connects TRBV4-2 to TRBJ2-6; the match to TRBD1 covers 7 bases. Trimming took 1 base from V and 4 from J; bases not matched to a gene: 7. The CDR3 covers 17 residues. CDR1 is LGHNA, CDR2 YNFKEQ, per germline. The CDR3 region is CASSQVQTGAGANVLTF. CDR3 in DNA: TGTGCCAGCAGCCAAGTTCAAACAGGGGCCGGGGCCAACGTCCTGACTTTC.

The J gene is TRBJ2-7, the V gene TRBV5-1, with 9 nucleotides matching TRBD1. V lost 4 bases to trimming and J lost 1 base; unmatched junction nucleotides: 6. The germline gives CDR1 SGHRS, CDR2 YFSETQ. The CDR3 has 15 amino acids. CDR3 in amino acids: CASSNRGPLSYEQYF. The CDR3 DNA is TGCGCCAGCAGCAACAGGGGGCCTTTATCCTACGAGCAGTACTTC.

This clone was observed once. This chain links TRBV2 with TRBJ2-4; maybe TRBD1 (5 bases). The germline gives CDR1 SNHLY, CDR2 FYNNEI. V lost 6 bases and J 7 bases, leaving 10 bases between the germline ends. The CDR3 is made up of 12 amino acids. In nucleotides, the CDR3 is TGTGCCAGCAGGTTCCCAGGGAACATTCAGTACTTC. Translating it yields CASRFPGNIQYF.

In this sample, this clone turned up a few times. J is TRBJ2-3 and V is TRBV29-1; 11 positions agree with TRBD2. Looked up from germline, CDR1 is SQVTM and CDR2 is ANQGSEA. J gave up 5 bases and V 6 bases, and 10 bases lay outside the gene matches. The CDR3 consists of 15 residues. The CDR3 protein is CSVPPSGRSGDTQYF. The DNA of the CDR3 is TGCAGCGTGCCCCCTAGCGGGAGGTCCGGAGATACGCAGTATTTT.

The DNA of the CDR3 is TGTGCCAGCAGTCTCACCATGGGGTCTGGACAGAGCTATGGCTACACCTTC. It is translated as CASSLTMGSGQSYGYTF. The V and J genes are TRBV28 and TRBJ1-2; possibly TRBD1 for D (6 bases). This CDR3 spans 17 amino acids. Trimming shortened V by 5 bases and J by 4 bases, and 23 bases separated the two germline ends. The germline gives CDR1 MDHEN, CDR2 SYDVKM.

This clone was counted between two and nine times. This CDR3 is also generated by other DNA sequences in the sample. The J gene is TRBJ2-1, the V gene TRBV5-1, with TRBD1 identical over 9 bases. This CDR3 region has 15 residues. The V gene's germline CDR1 is SGHRS and CDR2 YFSETQ. Unmatched junction bases numbered 8, after V lost 0 bases and J lost 10 bases. DNA of the CDR3: TGCGCCAGCAGCTTGGGGGACAGGGATCTCGGCGAGCAGTTCTTC. Protein product: CASSLGDRDLGEQFF. Drawing the rest from reference TRBV5-1 and TRBJ2-1, the complete variable domain is KAGVTQTPRYLIKTRGQQVTLSCSPISGHRSVSWYQQTPGQGLQFLFEYFSETQRNKGNFPGRFSGRQFSNSRSEMNVSTLELGDSALYLCASSLGDRDLGEQFFGPGTRLTVL.

This clone was observed at least ten times. The chain uses TRBV30 and TRBJ2-5; TRBD2 aligns across 9 bases. Germline V gene lookup returns CDR1 GTSNPN and CDR2 SVGIG (reference sequence). V lost 5 bases, J lost 5 bases, and 15 bases stayed unmatched. The CDR3 loop spans 16 amino acids. The CDR3, as DNA: TGTGCCTGGTCCCCCGGGGCGGGAGGGCCTTGGGAGACCCAGTACTTC. Translating gives CAWSPGAGGPWETQYF.

This clone has ten or more counts. The V and J genes are TRBV28 and TRBJ2-2, with D possibly being TRBD2 (5 bases). This CDR3 region has 13 residues. With 8 bases removed from V and 1 base from J, the gap between germline ends came to 8 bases. From germline, CDR1 is MDHEN and CDR2 SYDVKM. CDR3 in amino acids: CASVGVNTGELFF. The CDR3 nucleotides read TGTGCCAGCGTCGGGGTGAACACCGGGGAGCTGTTTTTT.

The V and J genes are TRBV28 and TRBJ1-4, with TRBD1 as a possible D gene (6 bases). The CDR3 spans 12 residues. Germline assignment: CDR1 MDHEN and CDR2 SYDVKM. V was clipped by 4 bases and J by 8 bases, with 8 bases between them. The CDR3 region has the DNA TGTGCCAGCAGTTCCCAGGGGGAAAAACTGTTTTTT. It encodes CASSSQGEKLFF.

This clone has only a few counts. The V gene is TRBV27, the J gene TRBJ1-2; no reliable D call. Per germline, CDR1 MNHEY and CDR2 SMNVEV (reference sequence). Trimming cost V 4 bases and J 8 bases, with 29 bases left between them. This CDR3 contains 18 residues. This CDR3 reads CASSWRSGEPHFSRGYTF. The CDR3 nucleotides are TGTGCCAGCAGTTGGAGGTCCGGGGAACCCCATTTTAGTCGCGGCTACACCTTC.

The chain employs TRBV27 and TRBJ2-1; 10 nucleotides agree with TRBD2. The CDR3 extends over 17 amino acids. In germline, CDR1 is MNHEY, CDR2 SMNVEV (reference sequence). V lost 5 bases to trimming and J lost 7 bases; unmatched junction nucleotides: 14. CDR3 sequence: CASSTWSLAGEGNEQFF. As DNA, the CDR3 is TGTGCCAGCAGTACTTGGTCGCTAGCGGGAGAGGGAAATGAGCAGTTCTTC.

This clone was seen more than once but under ten times. The V call is TRBV4-1, the J call TRBJ2-5; D gene uncertain. The CDR3 sequence is 15 residues long. Per germline, CDR1 MGHRA and CDR2 YSYEKL. The V and J ends lost 0 bases and 5 bases respectively, with 13 bases between them. CDR3 bases: TGCGCCAGCAGCCAAGATCGAGGCCATGGGGAGACCCAGTACTTC. Encoded protein: CASSQDRGHGETQYF.

This chain links TRBV7-9 with TRBJ2-5; possible D gene TRBD2, 5 bases. The CDR3 covers 12 residues. Germline CDR1 and CDR2: SEHNR and FQNEAQ (reference sequence). V was trimmed by 8 bases and J by 5 bases, leaving 12 bases between them. The CDR3 nucleotides read TGTGCCAGCGTCGGACTTGGGGAGACCCAGTACTTC. Residues: CASVGLGETQYF.

The chain is built from TRBV11-1 and TRBJ2-5, with D possibly TRBD2 on 6 matching bases. Trimming pared 5 bases from V and 5 bases from J, leaving 15 bases between. Per germline, CDR1 SGHAT and CDR2 FQDESV (reference sequence). The CDR3 runs 14 residues. The CDR3 DNA follows: TGTGCCAGCAGCCGCGTTTGGGGGGAGGAGACCCAGTACTTC. Its protein product is CASSRVWGEETQYF. The full variable domain, its missing parts supplied by reference TRBV11-1 and TRBJ2-5, is EAEVAQSPRYKITEKSQAVAFWCDPISGHATLYWYRQILGQGPELLVQFQDESVVDDSQLPKDRFSAERLKGVDSTLKIQPAELGDSAMYLCASSRVWGEETQYFGPGTRLLVL.

The chain employs TRBV6-1 and TRBJ1-1; the match to TRBD1 covers 7 bases. Trimming took 6 bases from V and 6 from J; bases not matched to a gene: 10. The CDR3 is 14 amino acids. Germline V lookup: CDR1 MNHNS, CDR2 SASEGT. The CDR3 nucleotides read TGTGCCAGCAGGAAGATGGGACAGAGCTCTGAAGCTTTCTTT. The encoded protein is CASRKMGQSSEAFF.

This chain links TRBV10-1 with TRBJ2-7; the match to TRBD2 covers 8 bases. Looked up from germline, CDR1 is WNHNN and CDR2 is SYGVQD (reference sequence). The CDR3 runs 14 residues. V gave up 2 bases and J gave up 7 bases; unmatched junction bases: 7. The CDR3 spells CASSETAGAGEQYF. The DNA for the CDR3 is TGCGCCAGCAGTGAGACAGCGGGAGCTGGGGAGCAGTACTTC.

The rearrangement links TRBV11-3 to TRBJ2-7; 9 nucleotides match TRBD2. V trimming: 2 bases; J trimming: 1 base; junction bases outside the gene matches: 6. This CDR3 region has 16 residues. Germline V lookup: CDR1 SGHNT, CDR2 YENEEA. CDR3 sequence: CASSLMAGGLSYEQYF. Written as DNA, the CDR3 is TGTGCCAGCAGCTTAATGGCGGGAGGGTTGTCCTACGAGCAGTACTTC. Full variable domain (missing parts from reference TRBV11-3 and TRBJ2-7): EAGVVQSPRYKIIEKKQPVAFWCNPISGHNTLYWYLQNLGQGPELLIRYENEEAVDDSQLPKDRFSAERLKGVDSTLKIQPAELGDSAVYLCASSLMAGGLSYEQYFGPGTRLTVT.